Given below is one TCR beta chain in context. The antigen is not known. Autoimmune disease history or systemic immunosuppression meant exclusion. From germline, CDR1 is MNHEY and CDR2 SVGAGI. Losses at the gene ends were 6 bases for V and 6 bases for J; bases not matched to a gene: 8. CDR3 length: 14 amino acids. This entry belongs to a study of OX40 agonist ivuxolimab in advanced cancers. Study-level information: Head and neck, renal cell, melanoma or hepatocellular carcinoma were the cancers that dose-escalation patients had. The study, taken as a whole, reports: The study observed clonal expansion of CD4+ and CD8+ blood T cells by week 6 at 0.1 to 3.0 mg/kg. There were, on average, more expanded clones in CD8+ T cells than in CD4+.

Clones were sequenced by immunoSEQ multiplex PCR, and TCRdb holds only the in-frame ones, with some missing. The sample lists approximately 76,000 clones, about 86% occurring once. Sample: CD4+ or CD8+ T cells sorted from blood, taken in a trial of the OX40 agonist ivuxolimab. The receptor comes from an adult with an advanced solid tumor such as melanoma, head and neck, liver or kidney cancer. V usage is TRBV6-5 and J usage is TRBJ2-3; 8 nucleotides align to TRBD2. The CDR3 region is CASSLLSGGDTQYF. DNA for the CDR3: TGTGCCAGCAGCCTCTTGTCGGGGGGGGATACGCAGTATTTT.